This entry lists 27 T cell receptor beta chains sequenced from one sample in a study of blood T cell repertoires in COVID-19. Assay: immunoSEQ multiplex PCR; the TCRdb copy retains only in-frame clones and omits some. Here the sample spans 250,000 to 300,000 clones, approximately 91% being singletons. Sequencing was done on a sample of PBMCs or T cells enriched from blood (not recorded which). Receptors originate from a human donor in a cohort exposed to, infected with or recovered from COVID-19 (not recorded which). The donor label of this sample is uncertain.

V gene TRBV11-2 combines with J gene TRBJ1-1; 7 bases match TRBD1. Unmatched junction bases numbered 5, after V lost 4 bases and J lost 0 bases. Germline assignment: CDR1 SGHAT and CDR2 FQNNGV. CDR3 length equals 15 residues. CDR3 DNA sequence: TGTGCCAGCAGCTACCTGACAGGGTTGAACACTGAAGCTTTCTTT. Its protein product is CASSYLTGLNTEAFF.

This chain uses TRBV30 with TRBJ2-5; D is possibly TRBD2 (6 bases). The CDR3 contains 12 residues. The V and J ends lost 1 base and 5 bases respectively, with 8 bases between them. CDR1 is GTSNPN, CDR2 SVGIG, per germline (reference sequence). CDR3 sequence (DNA): TGTGCCTGGAGTGAGGGGAGGGAGACCCAGTACTTC. Translation gives CAWSEGRETQYF.

This clone has just a few counts. The genes are TRBV7-9 and TRBJ1-5; TRBD1 matches at 8 bases. With 4 bases clipped from V and 0 bases from J, the junction kept 5 bases outside the gene matches. The CDR3 is 16 amino acids. Germline values: CDR1 SEHNR, CDR2 FQNEAQ (reference sequence). In nucleotides, the CDR3 is TGTGCCAGCAGCTCCCTACAGGGGGATAGCAATCAGCCCCAGCATTTT. Translating gives CASSSLQGDSNQPQHF.

The rearrangement uses TRBV7-8 and TRBJ1-6, with 9 bases identical to TRBD1. Germline assignment: CDR1 SGHVS and CDR2 FQNEAQ. The CDR3 totals 16 residues. The trim removed 0 bases at V and 8 bases at J, leaving 5 bases unmatched. The CDR3 DNA follows: TGTGCCAGCAGCTTAGCGCAAGGGGACAGGGATTCACCCCTCCACTTT. Translation gives CASSLAQGDRDSPLHF.

The chain has TRBV24-1 and TRBJ1-5, with TRBD1 as a possible D gene (5 bases). The CDR3 extends over 14 amino acids. V lost 4 bases, J lost 6 bases, and 12 bases lay in between. Germline loops: CDR1 KGHDR, CDR2 SFDVKD. As DNA, the CDR3 is TGTGCCACCAGTGAGGGGGGGTTTCGTCAGCCCCAGCATTTT. Amino acids: CATSEGGFRQPQHF.

The rearrangement uses TRBV5-1 and TRBJ1-3, with 7 bases matching TRBD1. Germline V gene lookup returns CDR1 SGHRS and CDR2 YFSETQ. The V segment lost 0 bases and the J segment 0 bases; nucleotides outside the gene matches: 6. The CDR3 has 17 amino acids. The CDR3: CASSLGQGGLSGNTIYF. The DNA for the CDR3 is TGCGCCAGCAGCTTGGGGCAGGGGGGCCTCTCTGGAAACACCATATATTTT.

The CDR3 coding sequence is TGTGCCAGCAGTCGTCAGGGGGCCGCCCGGGGGGCCAACGTCCTGACTTTC. Translation gives CASSRQGAARGANVLTF. The V and J genes are TRBV5-4 and TRBJ2-6, with 8 bases fitting TRBD1. After removal of 5 bases from V and 4 bases from J, the junction contained 11 bases not matched to a gene. The germline gives CDR1 SGHNT, CDR2 YYREEE (reference sequence). The CDR3 has 17 amino acids.

The CDR3 DNA follows: TGCGCCAGCACAGTAAGGGGCCAGGGCACTGAAGCTTTCTTT. Translation: CASTVRGQGTEAFF. The J gene is TRBJ1-1, the V gene TRBV10-1; tentatively, D is TRBD1 (5 bases). The V end was cut by 7 bases, the J end by 4 bases, with 16 bases between. The CDR3 loop spans 14 amino acids. Germline CDR1 is WNHNN and CDR2 is SYGVQD (reference sequence).

The chain couples TRBV2 to TRBJ1-2; TRBD1 matches at 7 bases. Germline loops: CDR1 SNHLY, CDR2 FYNNEI. J gave up 8 bases and V 7 bases, and 7 bases lay outside the gene matches. The CDR3 has 12 residues. CDR3 in amino acids: CASIGQDGGYTF. The CDR3 DNA follows: TGTGCCAGCATAGGACAGGACGGAGGCTACACCTTC.

The rearrangement joins TRBV11-2 to TRBJ2-5; TRBD2 matches at 8 bases. This CDR3 comprises 18 residues. Unmatched junction bases numbered 12, after V lost 1 base and J lost 2 bases. Germline CDR1 and CDR2: SGHAT and FQNNGV. The CDR3 loop is CASSLVRRGVGWQETQYF. In nucleotides, the CDR3 is TGTGCCAGCAGCTTAGTCCGGCGGGGGGTAGGATGGCAAGAGACCCAGTACTTC.

This clone appeared a single time. The chain links TRBV2 to TRBJ1-4; the match to TRBD1 covers 8 bases. The germline CDR1 and CDR2 sequences are SNHLY and FYNNEI. CDR3 length: 15 amino acids. Germline trimming cut 2 bases from V and 5 bases from J; bases unmatched to any gene: 4. CDR3 nucleotide sequence: TGTGCCAGCAGTGAATCGGGACAGGTGAATGAAAAACTGTTTTTT. Its protein is CASSESGQVNEKLFF.

In its sample, this clone was seen once. V and J are TRBV6-6 and TRBJ1-4, with a possible D match to TRBD1 (5 bases). CDR1 MNHNY and CDR2 SVGAGI come from the germline V gene (reference sequence). This CDR3 is 15 amino acids long. With 5 bases removed from V and 6 bases from J, the gap between germline ends came to 16 bases. The CDR3 bases are TGTGCCAGCAGTCCCCCGGGGGAGGGAGATGAAAAACTGTTTTTT. This translates into CASSPPGEGDEKLFF.

The chain is built from TRBV27 and TRBJ2-7, with D perhaps matching TRBD1 (6 bases). Germline CDR1 and CDR2: MNHEY and SMNVEV (reference sequence). The CDR3 runs to 14 residues. Deletions cut 1 base from V and 5 bases from J, with 12 bases between. The CDR3 here is CASSLLAGVNEQYF. The CDR3 nucleotides read TGTGCCAGCAGTTTATTGGCAGGGGTCAACGAGCAGTACTTC.

This chain joins TRBV11-2 and TRBJ2-7, with 7 bases matching TRBD2. Germline trimming cut 5 bases from V and 0 bases from J; bases unmatched to any gene: 10. The CDR3 consists of 16 residues. Germline CDR1 is SGHAT and CDR2 is FQNNGV. The CDR3 sequence is CASSPLVGEGSYEQYF. CDR3 DNA: TGTGCCAGCAGCCCCCTGGTAGGGGAGGGCTCCTACGAGCAGTACTTC.

This chain connects TRBV10-3 to TRBJ1-1; 8 nucleotides match TRBD1. V shed 7 bases, J shed 7 bases, and the junction held 8 bases outside the gene matches. The length of the CDR3 is 13 residues. Germline-derived CDR1 and CDR2 are ENHRY and SYGVKD. As DNA, the CDR3 is TGTGCCATCAAGACAGGGGAGAGATATGAAGCTTTCTTT. Translation: CAIKTGERYEAFF.

The chain employs TRBV6-2 or TRBV6-3 and TRBJ2-1; unclear D gene. The CDR3 consists of 12 residues. The V end lost 4 bases, the J end lost 6 bases, and 7 bases lay between the germline ends. The germline gives CDR1 MNHEY, CDR2 SVGEGT. In nucleotides, the CDR3 is TGTGCCAGCAGTTGGAGAGTCAATGAGCAGTTCTTC. As protein: CASSWRVNEQFF.

The rearrangement links TRBV30 to TRBJ1-1, with D unresolved. Germline V lookup: CDR1 GTSNPN, CDR2 SVGIG (reference sequence). V dropped 2 bases and J dropped 2 bases, with 12 bases sitting between them. This CDR3 has 14 amino acids. The CDR3: CAWSSRRSNTEAFF. Written as DNA, the CDR3 is TGTGCCTGGAGTTCGAGAAGATCTAACACTGAAGCTTTCTTT.

V is TRBV2 and J is TRBJ2-2, with TRBD1 matching over 7 bases. The CDR3 runs 13 residues. Trimming cost V 11 bases and J 1 base; bases outside gene matches: 4. Germline CDR1 reads SNHLY; CDR2 reads FYNNEI. CDR3 bases: TGTGCCGGCGGACAGGTGAACACCGGGGAGCTGTTTTTT. Its protein is CAGGQVNTGELFF.

The chain couples TRBV7-2 to TRBJ2-1; 10 bases match TRBD2. The CDR3 runs to 19 residues. Germline CDR1 reads SGHTA; CDR2 reads FQGNSA. V shed 2 bases and J 2 bases; nucleotides not matched to a gene: 12. CDR3 nucleotides: TGTGCCAGCAGCTTATATCCCCCCGGGCTAGCGGGGGCCTACAATGAGCAGTTCTTC. Protein product: CASSLYPPGLAGAYNEQFF.

The chain is built from TRBV4-2 and TRBJ1-1; 9 positions match TRBD1. With V trimmed by 2 bases and J by 3 bases, 13 bases remained unmatched. The CDR3 contains 18 residues. Germline CDR1 is LGHNA and CDR2 is YNFKEQ. As DNA, the CDR3 is TGTGCCAGCAGCCAAAAGGGGGCCGGGACAGGGTTTTACACTGAAGCTTTCTTT. Translated, it gives CASSQKGAGTGFYTEAFF.

The chain joins TRBV27 to TRBJ2-1, with TRBD2 matching over 12 bases. The CDR3 runs 15 residues. Germline-derived CDR1 and CDR2 are MNHEY and SMNVEV (reference sequence). The junction had 8 bases not matched to a gene; V was cut back by 5 bases and J by 9 bases. The CDR3 loop reads CASSLPLAGGREQFF. CDR3 coding DNA: TGTGCCAGCAGTCTCCCTCTAGCGGGGGGGCGTGAGCAGTTCTTC.

This chain joins TRBV6-5 and TRBJ1-3; D ambiguous. CDR1 is MNHEY, CDR2 SVGAGI, per germline. The CDR3 consists of 13 residues. The V gene lost 2 bases and the J gene lost 4 bases, with 6 bases spanning the gap. CDR3 nucleotide sequence: TGTGCCAGCAGTTACAGTCGGGGAAACACCATATATTTT. Translated, it gives CASSYSRGNTIYF.

In its sample, this clone was seen a few times. V is TRBV27 and J is TRBJ2-7, with 9 positions matching TRBD1. With V trimmed by 6 bases and J by 4 bases, 7 bases remained unmatched. This CDR3 is 14 amino acids long. Germline CDR1 reads MNHEY; CDR2 reads SMNVEV (reference sequence). CDR3 DNA: TGTGCCAGCAGGCCCGGGACAGGGTCTTACGAGCAGTACTTC. It yields the protein CASRPGTGSYEQYF.

The J gene is TRBJ1-2, the V gene TRBV11-2; D gene unclear. There are 14 residues in the CDR3. Per the germline V gene, CDR1 is SGHAT and CDR2 is FQNNGV. Trimming took 4 bases from V and 2 from J, leaving 11 bases between them. Written as DNA, the CDR3 is TGTGCCAGCAGCTCCCCGCGGGGAAACTATGGCTACACCTTC. Translation: CASSSPRGNYGYTF.

CDR3 sequence reads: CASSPQTGGRVETQYF. The CDR3 DNA is TGTGCCAGCAGCCCCCAAACAGGGGGCCGGGTAGAGACCCAGTACTTC. The chain recombines TRBV14 with TRBJ2-5; 9 bases are shared with TRBD1. The CDR3 extends over 16 amino acids. CDR1 and CDR2 (germline): SGHDN, FVKESK. V was clipped by 4 bases and J by 4 bases; unmatched bases: 10.

In its sample, this clone was seen once. The genes are TRBV28 and TRBJ1-1, with D possibly matching TRBD1 (5 bases). V lost 5 bases to trimming and J lost 1 base, with 11 bases between them. The germline gives CDR1 MDHEN, CDR2 SYDVKM. The CDR3 is 14 residues long. As DNA, the CDR3 is TGTGCCAGCAGTACCCCCGGGGGGAACACTGAAGCTTTCTTT. Its protein product is CASSTPGGNTEAFF.

This clone was seen only once. Here the CDR3 reads CASSLGLRRTGDTEAFF. CDR3 sequence (DNA): TGTGCCAGCAGCTTGGGACTTCGCCGAACGGGTGACACTGAAGCTTTCTTT. The rearrangement links TRBV5-4 to TRBJ1-1, with D unclear. The CDR3 spans 17 residues. Germline loops: CDR1 SGHNT, CDR2 YYREEE (reference sequence). V was pared by 0 bases and J by 3 bases, with 18 bases between.